These T cell receptor beta chains were read from a single sample in a study of blood T cell repertoires in COVID-19. The table came from immunoSEQ multiplex PCR; TCRdb's copy has only in-frame clones and leaves some out. Of 250,000 to 300,000 clones listed, under 95% were seen once; the top ten hold approximately 2.4%. The sequenced sample was PBMCs or T cells enriched from blood (not recorded which). Receptor source: a woman between 35 and 50 years old with acute COVID-19. Both conserved end residues are part of each CDR3. A D gene is named only where the DNA matches it firmly. Size values are once, few and many counts, or a class for expanded clones, and some rows have none.

d_gene	abundance	v_gene	j_gene	CDR3nt	CDR3aa
TRBD2	once	TRBV19	TRBJ2-3	TGTGCCAGTGGACTAGCGGGGGGGCGGGGCACAGATACGCAGTATTTT	CASGLAGGRGTDTQYF
.	.	TRBV2	TRBJ2-2	TGTGCCAGCGGCGGACAGAAGACCGGGGAGCTGTTTTTT	CASGGQKTGELFF
.	.	TRBV5-4	TRBJ2-2	TGTGCCAGCAGCCGAAGCATGGGCGCGACCGGGGAGCTGTTTTTT	CASSRSMGATGELFF
.	.	TRBV15	TRBJ1-4	TGTGCCACCAGCAGAGATCGGGGGGTCGCTGTAAAACTGTTTTTT	CATSRDRGVAVKLFF
.	.	TRBV4-1	TRBJ2-7	TGCGCCAGCAGCCAAGATATGCTCCCGGGGACTCTATACGAGCAGTACTTC	CASSQDMLPGTLYEQYF
.	.	TRBV6-5	TRBJ2-2	TGTGCCAGCAGTCCGGCGAGGTACACCGGGGAGCTGTTTTTT	CASSPARYTGELFF
.	once	TRBV28	TRBJ1-1	TGTGCCAGCAGTTTCCCAGGGGAGGGTACTGAAGCTTTCTTT	CASSFPGEGTEAFF
.	.	TRBV9	TRBJ2-3	TGTGCCAGCAGCGTAGGACTCCCAGATACGCAGTATTTT	CASSVGLPDTQYF
TRBD2	.	TRBV4-3	TRBJ2-7	TGCGCCAGCAGCCAAGGGACTAGCGGGAATTACGAGCAGTACTTC	CASSQGTSGNYEQYF
TRBD2	.	TRBV5-6	TRBJ2-3	TGTGCCAGCAGCTTGGGACTAGCAGCGAGCACAGATACGCAGTATTTT	CASSLGLAASTDTQYF
.	.	TRBV5-6	TRBJ1-5	TGTGCCAGCAGCTTGGGGCAGGCACCTCGTCAGCCCCAGCATTTT	CASSLGQAPRQPQHF